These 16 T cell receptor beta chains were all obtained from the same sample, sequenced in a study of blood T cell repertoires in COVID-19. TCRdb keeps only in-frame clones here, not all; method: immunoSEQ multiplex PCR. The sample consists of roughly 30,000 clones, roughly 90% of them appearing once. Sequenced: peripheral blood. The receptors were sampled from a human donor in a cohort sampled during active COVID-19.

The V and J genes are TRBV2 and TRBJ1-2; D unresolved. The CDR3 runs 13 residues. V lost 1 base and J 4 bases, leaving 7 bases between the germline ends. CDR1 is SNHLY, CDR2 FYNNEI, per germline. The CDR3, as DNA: TGTGCCAGCAGTGAAGGTCCGCGCTATGGCTACACCTTC. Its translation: CASSEGPRYGYTF.

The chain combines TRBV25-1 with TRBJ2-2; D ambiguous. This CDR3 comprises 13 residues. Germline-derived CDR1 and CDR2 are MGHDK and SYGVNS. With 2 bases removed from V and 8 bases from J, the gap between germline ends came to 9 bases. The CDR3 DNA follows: TGTGCCAGCAGTGAACAGGAAGAAGGGGAGCTGTTTTTT. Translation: CASSEQEEGELFF.

The CDR3 coding sequence is TGTGCCAGCAGTTGGCCCCCGGGACTAGCTGGTGAGCAGTTCTTC. Its translation: CASSWPPGLAGEQFF. The V gene is TRBV6-2 or TRBV6-3, the J gene TRBJ2-1, with 9 bases matching TRBD2. Germline values: CDR1 MNHEY, CDR2 SVGEGT. The CDR3 is 15 amino acids. Trimming took 4 bases from V and 9 from J; bases not matched to a gene: 10.

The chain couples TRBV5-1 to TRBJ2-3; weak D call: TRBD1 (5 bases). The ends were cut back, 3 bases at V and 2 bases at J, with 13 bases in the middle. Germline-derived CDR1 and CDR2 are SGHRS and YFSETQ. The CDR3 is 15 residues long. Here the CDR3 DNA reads TGCGCCAGCAGCTCGGACAACCTACTCACAGATACGCAGTATTTT. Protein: CASSSDNLLTDTQYF.

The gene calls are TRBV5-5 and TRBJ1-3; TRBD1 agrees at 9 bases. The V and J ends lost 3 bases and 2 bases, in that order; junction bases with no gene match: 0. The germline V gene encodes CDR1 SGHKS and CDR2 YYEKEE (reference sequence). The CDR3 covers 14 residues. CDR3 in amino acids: CASSWDRAGNTIYF. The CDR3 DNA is TGTGCCAGCAGCTGGGACAGGGCTGGAAACACCATATATTTT.

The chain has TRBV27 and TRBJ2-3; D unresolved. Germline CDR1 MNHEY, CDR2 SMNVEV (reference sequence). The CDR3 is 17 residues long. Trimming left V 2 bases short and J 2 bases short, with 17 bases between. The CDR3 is CASSLTRDSIHTDTQYF. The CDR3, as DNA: TGTGCCAGCAGTTTAACGAGAGACTCGATACACACAGATACGCAGTATTTT.

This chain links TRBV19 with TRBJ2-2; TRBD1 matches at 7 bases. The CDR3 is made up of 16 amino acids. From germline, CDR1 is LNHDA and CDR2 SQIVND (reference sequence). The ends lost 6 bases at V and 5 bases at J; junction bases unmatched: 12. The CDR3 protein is CASSAPGDRLTGELFF. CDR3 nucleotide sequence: TGTGCCAGTAGCGCCCCTGGGGACAGATTGACCGGGGAGCTGTTTTTT.

CDR3 residues: CASMTGRGNTEAFF. Written as DNA, the CDR3 is TGCGCCAGCATGACAGGGCGGGGTAACACTGAAGCTTTCTTT. The J gene is TRBJ1-1, the V gene TRBV5-1, with TRBD1 matching over 7 bases. CDR1 and CDR2 (germline): SGHRS, YFSETQ. The CDR3 is 14 residues long. Trimming took 6 bases from V and 2 from J; bases not matched to a gene: 7.

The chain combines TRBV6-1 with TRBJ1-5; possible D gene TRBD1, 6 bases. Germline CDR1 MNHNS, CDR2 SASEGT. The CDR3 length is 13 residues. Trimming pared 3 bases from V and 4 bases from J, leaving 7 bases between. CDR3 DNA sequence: TGTGCCAGCAGTGACAGGGGTAATCAGCCCCAGCATTTT. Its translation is CASSDRGNQPQHF.

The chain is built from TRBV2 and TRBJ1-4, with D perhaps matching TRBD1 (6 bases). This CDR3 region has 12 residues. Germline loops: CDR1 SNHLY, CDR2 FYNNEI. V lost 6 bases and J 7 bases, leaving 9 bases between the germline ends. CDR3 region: CASRRQAEKLFF. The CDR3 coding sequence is TGTGCCAGCAGACGACAGGCTGAAAAACTGTTTTTT.

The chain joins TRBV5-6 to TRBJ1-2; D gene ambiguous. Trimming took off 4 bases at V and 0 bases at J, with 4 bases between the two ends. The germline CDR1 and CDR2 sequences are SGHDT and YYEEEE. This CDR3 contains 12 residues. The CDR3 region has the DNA TGTGCCAGCAGCCTTACTAACTATGGCTACACCTTC. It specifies CASSLTNYGYTF.

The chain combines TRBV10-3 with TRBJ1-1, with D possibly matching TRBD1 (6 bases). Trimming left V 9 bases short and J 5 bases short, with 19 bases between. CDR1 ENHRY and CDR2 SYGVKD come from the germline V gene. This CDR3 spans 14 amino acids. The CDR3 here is CAIKAETTGTEAFF. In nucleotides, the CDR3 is TGTGCCATAAAAGCAGAGACCACAGGGACTGAAGCTTTCTTT.

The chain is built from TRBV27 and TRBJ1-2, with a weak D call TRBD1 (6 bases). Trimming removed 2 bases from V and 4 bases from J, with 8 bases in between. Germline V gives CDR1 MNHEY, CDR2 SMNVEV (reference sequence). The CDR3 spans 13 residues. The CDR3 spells CASSLAGAYGYTF. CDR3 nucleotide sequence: TGTGCCAGCAGTTTAGCGGGGGCCTATGGCTACACCTTC.

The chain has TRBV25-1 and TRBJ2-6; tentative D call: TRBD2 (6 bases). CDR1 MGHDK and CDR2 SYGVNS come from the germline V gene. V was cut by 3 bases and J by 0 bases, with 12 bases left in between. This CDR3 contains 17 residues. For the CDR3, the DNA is TGTGCCAGCAGTGAGGACCGGAGGGTCTCTGGGGCCAACGTCCTGACTTTC. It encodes CASSEDRRVSGANVLTF.

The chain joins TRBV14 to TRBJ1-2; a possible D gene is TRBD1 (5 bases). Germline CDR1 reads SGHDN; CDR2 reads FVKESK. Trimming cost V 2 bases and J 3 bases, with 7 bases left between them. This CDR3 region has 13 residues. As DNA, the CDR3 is TGTGCCAGCAGCCAACAACAGGACTATGGCTACACCTTC. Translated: CASSQQQDYGYTF.

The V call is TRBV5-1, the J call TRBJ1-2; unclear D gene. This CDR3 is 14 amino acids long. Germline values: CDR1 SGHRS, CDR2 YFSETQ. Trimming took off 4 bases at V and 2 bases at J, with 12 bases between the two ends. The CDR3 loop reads CASSNPSQNYGYTF. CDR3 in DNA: TGCGCCAGCAGCAACCCGTCCCAGAACTATGGCTACACCTTC.